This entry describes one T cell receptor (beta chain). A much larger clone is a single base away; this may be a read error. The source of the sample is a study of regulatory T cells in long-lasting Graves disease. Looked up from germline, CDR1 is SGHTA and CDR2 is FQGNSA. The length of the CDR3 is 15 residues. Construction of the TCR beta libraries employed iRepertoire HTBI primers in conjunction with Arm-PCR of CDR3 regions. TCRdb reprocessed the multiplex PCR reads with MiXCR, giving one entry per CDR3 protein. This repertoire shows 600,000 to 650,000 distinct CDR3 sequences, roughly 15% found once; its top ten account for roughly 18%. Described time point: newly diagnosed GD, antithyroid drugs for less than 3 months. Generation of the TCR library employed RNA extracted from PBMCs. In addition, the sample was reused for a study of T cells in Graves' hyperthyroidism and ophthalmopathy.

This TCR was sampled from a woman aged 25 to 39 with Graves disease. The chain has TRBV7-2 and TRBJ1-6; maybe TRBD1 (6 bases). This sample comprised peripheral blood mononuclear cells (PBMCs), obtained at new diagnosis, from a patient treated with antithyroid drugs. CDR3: CASSLKGGHNSLLHF. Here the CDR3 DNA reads TGTGCCAGCAGCTTAAAGGGGGGACATAATTCACTCCTCCACTTT.